This paragraph covers one T cell receptor beta chain sequence. The antigen is not known. This record comes from a study of cytomegalovirus exposure and HLA in healthy donors. Points from the study as a whole: The classifier reportedly diagnosed cytomegalovirus status with high sensitivity and specificity. The authors assumed roughly uniform sequencing depth across donors for presence/absence analyses.

The PCR contained 60 Vbeta and 13 Jbeta primers. Here immunoSEQ multiplex PCR was the method, and the copy in TCRdb shows in-frame clones only, minus some. This table holds roughly 92,000 clones, 80% found once. Trimming took 8 bases from V and 4 from J; bases not matched to a gene: 10. The CDR3 spans 14 residues. Germline V gives CDR1 ENHRY, CDR2 SYGVKD. Those who donated were healthy bone marrow donors. The receptor was isolated from a woman aged 45-65 years in good health and CMV-seropositive. The sequenced sample was PBMCs. The chain combines TRBV10-3 with TRBJ1-1, with 7 bases aligning to TRBD1. The CDR3 sequence: CAIAGQGGGTEAFF. Here the CDR3 DNA reads TGTGCCATCGCCGGCCAGGGGGGAGGCACTGAAGCTTTCTTT.